The TCR beta chain described here comes from a study of T cells in localized non-small cell lung cancer. Study-level findings and limits: In adjacent lung appeared a median approximately 61 of the top 100 tumor clones. In uninvolved adjacent lung, T cell clonality reached its highest value, exceeding tumor.

Clones were read by immunoSEQ multiplex PCR, and TCRdb kept only the in-frame ones, dropping some. The sample carries about 6,800 clones, 40% to 50% recorded once. To note about this clone: Antigen specificity is unknown.

The CDR3 sequence is 15 residues long. The ends were cut back, 5 bases at V and 8 bases at J, with 16 bases in the middle. The V gene's germline CDR1 is KGHSH and CDR2 LQKENI. The rearrangement joins TRBV18 to TRBJ1-6; no firm D call. The sequence derives from a man between 40 and 70 years old with stage I lung adenocarcinoma. The sample here was lymph node tissue, taken before any cancer treatment. CDR3 nucleotide sequence: TGTGCCAGCTCAGCCCCGTTGGGTGGTCATTCACCCCTCCACTTT. Its protein is CASSAPLGGHSPLHF.